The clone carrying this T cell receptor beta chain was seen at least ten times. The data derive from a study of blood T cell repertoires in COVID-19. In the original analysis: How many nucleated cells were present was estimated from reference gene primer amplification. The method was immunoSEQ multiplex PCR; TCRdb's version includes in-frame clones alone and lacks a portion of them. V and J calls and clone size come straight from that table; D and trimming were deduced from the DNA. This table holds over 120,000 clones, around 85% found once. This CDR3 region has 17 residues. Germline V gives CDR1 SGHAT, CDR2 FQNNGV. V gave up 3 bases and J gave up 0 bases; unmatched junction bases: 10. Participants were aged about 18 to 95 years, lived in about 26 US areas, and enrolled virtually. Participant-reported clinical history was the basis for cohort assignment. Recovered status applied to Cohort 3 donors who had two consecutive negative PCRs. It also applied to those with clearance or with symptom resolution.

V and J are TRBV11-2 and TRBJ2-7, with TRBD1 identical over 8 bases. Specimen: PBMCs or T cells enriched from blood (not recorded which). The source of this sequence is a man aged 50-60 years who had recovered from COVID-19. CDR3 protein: CASSFRLSGQVSYEQYF. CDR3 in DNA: TGTGCCAGCAGCTTTAGATTATCGGGACAGGTCTCCTACGAGCAGTACTTC.